This T cell receptor beta chain stems from a study of CXCR3-negative and CXCR3-positive naive CD8 T cells. The study, taken as a whole, reports: In CXCR3-positive naive cells, the TRB CDR3s were more hydrophobic than in CXCR3-negative naive cells.

UMI-labeled 5' RACE yielded the TRB cDNA libraries. Reprocessing the 5' RACE reads, TCRdb reports a single entry for every CDR3 protein and omits DNA. This sample's table reports some 60,000 distinct CDR3 sequences. Comments on this clonotype: Its target is unknown.

The CDR3 consists of 14 residues. Germline CDR1 LGHDT, CDR2 YNNKEL (reference sequence). The source of this sequence is a human donor in good health. Some clones in this sample may be carry-over from other donors' samples. V gene TRBV3-1 combines with J gene TRBJ2-7; TCRdb reports TRBD1, a call that lacks DNA to check it against. The source material was naive CXCR3+ CD8+ T cells from blood. Regarding subset: CD45RO-CCR7+CD27+CD95- naive CD8+ T cells expressing CXCR3 (TNR3+). The CDR3 loop is CASSPPGGGYEQYF.